The next 29 T cell receptor beta chains were all read from a single sample in a study of naive and memory T cell subsets. Points from the study as a whole: A few larger clonotypes appeared in naive repertoires, especially CD8, possibly memory cells re-expressing CD45RA.

Antigens for these TCRs are unknown. The beta constant-region primer was an equimolar mix of two oligonucleotides covering TRBC1 and TRBC2. Ligated cDNA was amplified by four rounds of PCR with nested alpha and beta constant-region primers and SP2. MiXCR was run by TCRdb on the UMI-ligation and nested PCR reads, yielding one entry per CDR3 protein. The data contain about 99,000 distinct CDR3 sequences, around 15% of them singletons. Sequencing was carried out using naive CD8+ T cells from blood. These receptors were collected from a human donor in good health.

This clonotype appeared a few times. This chain connects TRBV13 to TRBJ1-1; D remains ambiguous. This CDR3 region has 14 residues. Per the germline V gene, CDR1 is PRHDT and CDR2 is FYEKMQ (reference sequence). V lost 3 bases and J lost 4, with 12 bases in between. The CDR3 bases are TGTGCCAGCAGCTTGGAGGGCGCGGGCACTGAAGCTTTCTTT. It encodes CASSLEGAGTEAFF.

The table lists this clonotype with many counts. V is TRBV25-1 and J is TRBJ2-1; D possibly matches TRBD1 or TRBD2 (6 bases each). The CDR3 covers 13 residues. V lost 5 bases to trimming and J lost 6 bases, with 11 bases between them. Germline V lookup: CDR1 MGHDK, CDR2 SYGVNS. The CDR3: CASSRGGFNEQFF. The CDR3 bases are TGTGCCAGCAGTCGAGGGGGGTTCAATGAGCAGTTCTTC.

The chain joins TRBV7-3 to TRBJ2-3; TRBD2 matches 10 bases. The CDR3 contains 19 residues. Germline assignment: CDR1 SGHTA and CDR2 FQGTGA. V lost 4 bases to trimming and J lost 4 bases; unmatched junction nucleotides: 17. The CDR3: CASSSLIRSSGSPSDTQYF. The DNA of the CDR3 is TGTGCCAGCAGCTCACTTATTAGGTCTAGCGGGAGCCCATCAGATACGCAGTATTTT.

The V gene is TRBV12-3 or TRBV12-4, the J gene TRBJ2-3; 10 bases are a match to TRBD2. This CDR3 has 15 amino acids. After removal of 3 bases from V and 6 bases from J, the junction contained 6 bases not matched to a gene. The CDR3 region has the DNA TGTGCCAGCAGTTTGGCTAGCGGGAGCCACGATACGCAGTATTTT. Translating it yields CASSLASGSHDTQYF.

The rearrangement uses TRBV7-8 and TRBJ2-1, with TRBD2 matching 7 bases. The CDR3 runs 15 residues. Germline assignment: CDR1 SGHVS and CDR2 FQNEAQ. V shed 2 bases and J 4 bases; nucleotides not matched to a gene: 5. In nucleotides, the CDR3 is TGTGCCAGCAGCTTAAGCGGGATGGCATACAATGAGCAGTTCTTC. Translating it yields CASSLSGMAYNEQFF.

This clonotype has a handful of counts. The CDR3 nucleotides read TGTGCCAGCAGTCTCCCCTTGGGGACAGGGGACAATGAGCAGTTCTTC. Translation gives CASSLPLGTGDNEQFF. The chain links TRBV12-3 or TRBV12-4 to TRBJ2-1; 10 bases fit TRBD1. J gave up 5 bases and V 5 bases, and 9 bases lay outside the gene matches. This CDR3 is 16 amino acids long.

This chain connects TRBV12-3 or TRBV12-4 to TRBJ2-2, with D hard to call. The CDR3 extends over 13 amino acids. The V and J ends lost 3 bases and 4 bases respectively, with 6 bases between them. CDR3 loop: CASSFVFTGELFF. In nucleotides, the CDR3 is TGTGCCAGCAGTTTTGTCTTCACCGGGGAGCTGTTTTTT.

The V gene is TRBV12-3 or TRBV12-4, the J gene TRBJ2-1; 9 positions match TRBD2. The CDR3 is 15 residues long. The V segment lost 4 bases and the J segment 4 bases; nucleotides outside the gene matches: 5. In nucleotides, the CDR3 is TGTGCCAGCAGTTCGGGACTAGCAGATTACAATGAGCAGTTCTTC. Its protein product is CASSSGLADYNEQFF.

This clonotype was seen more than once but under ten times. V gene TRBV30 combines with J gene TRBJ2-7; weak D call: TRBD2 (5 bases). The CDR3 runs to 11 residues. V dropped 7 bases and J dropped 6 bases, with 13 bases sitting between them. CDR1 is GTSNPN and CDR2 is SVGIG in the germline V gene (reference sequence). As DNA, the CDR3 is TGTGCCTTGACGGAAGCGGTCGAGCAGTACTTC. Its protein product is CALTEAVEQYF.

This clonotype was recorded at least ten times. The rearrangement links TRBV25-1 to TRBJ2-3; 12 positions match TRBD2. This CDR3 has 20 amino acids. CDR1 is MGHDK and CDR2 is SYGVNS in the germline V gene. The V segment lost 4 bases and the J segment 3 bases; nucleotides outside the gene matches: 17. CDR3 nucleotide sequence: TGTGCCAGCAGTGGGTTTGGGTCGGCTAGCGGGAGGGTAGGGACAGATACGCAGTATTTT. Its translation: CASSGFGSASGRVGTDTQYF.

This clonotype was counted between two and nine times. This chain uses TRBV7-9 with TRBJ2-1, with 14 bases matching TRBD2. Trimming cost V 6 bases and J 9 bases; bases outside gene matches: 4. Germline V CDR1 and CDR2: SEHNR, FQNEAQ (reference sequence). The length of the CDR3 is 14 residues. Here the CDR3 DNA reads TGTGCCAGCAGAGGGACTAGCGGGAGCGGTGAGCAGTTCTTC. Translating gives CASRGTSGSGEQFF.

The chain links TRBV4-2 to TRBJ2-1, with TRBD2 identical over 11 bases. CDR3 length equals 18 residues. Germline V gene sequence: CDR1 LGHNA, CDR2 YNFKEQ. V was pared by 2 bases and J by 7 bases, with 13 bases of the junction left unmatched. Written as DNA, the CDR3 is TGTGCCAGCAGCCAACTGATCCAACTAGCGGGGGTGGGGAATGAGCAGTTCTTC. It yields the protein CASSQLIQLAGVGNEQFF.

This clonotype was counted only a few times. The chain has TRBV19 and TRBJ2-1; 7 bases are shared with TRBD2. CDR3 length: 16 residues. CDR1 and CDR2 from the germline V gene are LNHDA and SQIVND (reference sequence). V was clipped by 3 bases and J by 5 bases; unmatched bases: 10. CDR3 coding DNA: TGTGCCAGTAGTATCCCCTCTAGCGGAGCGAACAATGAGCAGTTCTTC. Translated, it gives CASSIPSSGANNEQFF.

The chain joins TRBV4-3 to TRBJ2-1; possible D gene TRBD2, 7 bases. The V and J ends lost 0 bases and 7 bases respectively, with 22 bases between them. CDR1 LGHNA and CDR2 YSLEER come from the germline V gene. The CDR3 extends over 18 amino acids. CDR3 sequence: CASSQDRGWLADGNEQFF. Written as DNA, the CDR3 is TGCGCCAGCAGCCAAGACAGGGGATGGCTAGCGGATGGTAATGAGCAGTTCTTC.

The chain couples TRBV7-3 to TRBJ2-1; no reliable D call. The CDR3 extends over 14 amino acids. Per the germline V gene, CDR1 is SGHTA and CDR2 is FQGTGA. Trimming took 5 bases from V and 9 from J, leaving 17 bases between them. The CDR3 is CASSAKSLVSEQFF. Here the CDR3 DNA reads TGTGCCAGCAGCGCAAAGTCCCTGGTGAGTGAGCAGTTCTTC.

Only a few counts were recorded for this clonotype. The rearrangement links TRBV6-5 to TRBJ2-5; TRBD2 aligns across 7 bases. The germline CDR1 and CDR2 sequences are MNHEY and SVGAGI. This CDR3 has 13 amino acids. V shed 6 bases and J 3 bases; nucleotides not matched to a gene: 4. The CDR3: CASREAGKETQYF. In DNA, the CDR3 is TGTGCCAGCAGAGAAGCGGGAAAAGAGACCCAGTACTTC.

This clonotype occurred a few times. This sequence joins TRBV7-2 and TRBJ2-5, with 7 nucleotides matching TRBD1. The CDR3 has 16 residues. Trimming at V came to 4 bases and at J to 2 bases, leaving 10 bases not matched to a gene. Germline V gives CDR1 SGHTA, CDR2 FQGNSA. The CDR3 loop is CASSWISGTEQETQYF. The CDR3 DNA follows: TGTGCCAGCAGCTGGATTTCCGGGACAGAACAAGAGACCCAGTACTTC.

The table lists this clonotype with many counts. The rearrangement links TRBV5-1 to TRBJ2-2; D could derive from TRBD1 or TRBD2 (5 bases each). V was clipped by 3 bases and J by 7 bases, with 13 bases between them. The CDR3 extends over 14 amino acids. CDR1 and CDR2 from the germline V gene are SGHRS and YFSETQ. For the CDR3, the DNA is TGCGCCAGCAGCTGGGGCTACGGGATCGGGGAGCTGTTTTTT. Protein sequence: CASSWGYGIGELFF.

The genes are TRBV7-2 and TRBJ2-7; 9 nucleotides line up with TRBD1. The CDR3 loop spans 15 amino acids. Per germline, CDR1 SGHTA and CDR2 FQGNSA. V was pared by 5 bases and J by 6 bases, with 11 bases of the junction left unmatched. CDR3: CASSTRQGVNREQYF. CDR3 DNA sequence: TGTGCCAGCAGCACTAGACAGGGGGTCAACCGCGAGCAGTACTTC.

This clonotype showed up just a few times. The chain uses TRBV12-3 or TRBV12-4 and TRBJ2-5, with unresolved D. The CDR3 extends over 16 amino acids. V lost 5 bases, J lost 1 base, and 17 bases lay in between. The CDR3: CASSAWSGYLQETQYF. CDR3 in DNA: TGTGCCAGCAGTGCCTGGTCAGGTTATCTCCAAGAGACCCAGTACTTC.

This clonotype was picked up a small number of times. J is TRBJ1-2 and V is TRBV6-1; D gene ambiguous. Germline CDR1 MNHNS, CDR2 SASEGT. V gave up 0 bases and J gave up 3 bases, with 11 bases separating them. There are 15 residues in the CDR3. CDR3 DNA: TGTGCCAGCAGTGAAGCGCTCATAGGGCACTATGGCTACACCTTC. Its protein is CASSEALIGHYGYTF.

J is TRBJ1-4 and V is TRBV27; tentatively, D is TRBD1 (6 bases). CDR1 and CDR2 (germline): MNHEY, SMNVEV (reference sequence). This CDR3 has 18 residues. Trimming pared 11 bases from V and 3 bases from J, leaving 28 bases between. CDR3 nucleotides: TGTGCCGACAAGGGGGTACTTGGAGGCCGGGATTCTAATGAAAAACTGTTTTTT. It specifies CADKGVLGGRDSNEKLFF.

This chain connects TRBV27 to TRBJ2-4; D may be TRBD2 (6 bases). This CDR3 has 12 residues. V lost 8 bases, J lost 7 bases, and 12 bases lay in between. Germline V gene data show CDR1 as MNHEY and CDR2 as SMNVEV (reference sequence). The CDR3 DNA reads as TGTGCCAGCGGGACTGCTTCGAACATTCAGTACTTC. Translating it yields CASGTASNIQYF.

This clonotype was observed many times. This chain connects TRBV12-3 or TRBV12-4 to TRBJ2-3, with TRBD1 identical over 7 bases. CDR3 length equals 14 residues. J was trimmed by 2 bases and V by 6 bases; bases with no gene match: 5. The CDR3 here is CASSLTGPTDTQYF. For the CDR3, the DNA is TGTGCCAGCAGCCTGACAGGGCCCACAGATACGCAGTATTTT.

This clonotype was counted ten times or more. The rearrangement uses TRBV20-1 and TRBJ2-1, with D uncertain. V dropped 1 base and J dropped 6 bases, with 16 bases sitting between them. The CDR3 is made up of 15 amino acids. The V gene's germline CDR1 is DFQATT and CDR2 SNEGSKA (reference sequence). The CDR3 spells CSARVFGLGPNEQFF. CDR3 in DNA: TGCAGTGCTAGAGTGTTTGGCTTGGGTCCCAATGAGCAGTTCTTC.

V is TRBV7-9 and J is TRBJ2-2; tentative D call: TRBD1 (5 bases). CDR1 and CDR2 from the germline V gene are SEHNR and FQNEAQ (reference sequence). The CDR3 extends over 11 amino acids. The germline V and J ends were trimmed by 4 bases and 11 bases, with 8 bases remaining between them. CDR3 sequence reads: CASSYGQELFF. The DNA of the CDR3 is TGTGCCAGCAGCTACGGACAAGAGCTGTTTTTT.

This clonotype was seen only a few times. This chain uses TRBV13 with TRBJ2-5; possibly TRBD1 for D (5 bases). CDR3 size: 16 residues. Germline CDR1 and CDR2: PRHDT and FYEKMQ (reference sequence). Trimming pared 0 bases from V and 2 bases from J, leaving 13 bases between. CDR3 in DNA: TGTGCCAGCAGCTTAGGAATTATGGGGCGACAAGAGACCCAGTACTTC. Amino acid sequence: CASSLGIMGRQETQYF.

The gene calls are TRBV6-2 or TRBV6-3 and TRBJ2-7; D unresolved. The CDR3 runs to 17 residues. Germline assignment: CDR1 MNHEY and CDR2 SVGEGT. Trimming removed 5 bases from V and 2 bases from J, with 22 bases in between. This CDR3 reads CASSLRFRAGGAYEQYF. The CDR3 DNA is TGTGCCAGCAGTCTACGGTTTAGGGCAGGTGGGGCCTACGAGCAGTACTTC.

This clonotype showed up many times. The V and J genes are TRBV29-1 and TRBJ1-1; no reliable D call. CDR3 length equals 14 residues. V lost 0 bases and J lost 1, with 9 bases in between. Germline V CDR1 and CDR2: SQVTM, ANQGSEA. CDR3 coding DNA: TGCAGCGTTGAAGATCCCAGTACGAACACTGAAGCTTTCTTT. It codes for CSVEDPSTNTEAFF.